Shown below are 5 T cell receptor beta chains from a single sample sequenced in a study of blood T cell repertoires in COVID-19. Using immunoSEQ multiplex PCR, the repertoire was profiled, and TCRdb retains in-frame clones only, with some absent. This sample has roughly 55,000 clones, with approximately 87% found just once. Material for sequencing was peripheral blood. The receptors were sampled from a man aged 60 to 75 with active or convalescent COVID-19.

In its sample, this clone was seen a few times. V gene TRBV19 combines with J gene TRBJ1-4; D ambiguous. Germline loops: CDR1 LNHDA, CDR2 SQIVND (reference sequence). The CDR3 has 12 residues. The V end was cut by 3 bases, the J end by 8 bases, with 7 bases between. The CDR3 sequence is CASSMLQEKLFF. Written as DNA, the CDR3 is TGTGCCAGTAGTATGTTGCAGGAAAAACTGTTTTTT.

This clone turned up a few times. The genes are TRBV13 and TRBJ2-3; 7 bases align to TRBD1. V gave up 7 bases and J gave up 6 bases; unmatched junction bases: 13. There are 15 residues in the CDR3. The germline V gene has CDR1 PRHDT and CDR2 FYEKMQ (reference sequence). CDR3 sequence: CASNMNRGLADTQYF. For the CDR3, the DNA is TGTGCCAGCAACATGAACAGGGGCCTGGCGGATACGCAGTATTTT. The variable domain in full, with the rest retrieved from reference TRBV13 and TRBJ2-3, is AAGVIQSPRHLIKEKRETATLKCYPIPRHDTVYWYQQGPGQDPQFLISFYEKMQSDKGSIPDRFSAQQFSDYHSELNMSSLELGDSALYFCASNMNRGLADTQYFGPGTRLTVL.

The chain couples TRBV29-1 to TRBJ1-6, with D uncertain. CDR3 size: 12 residues. Trimming removed 2 bases from V and 11 bases from J, with 10 bases in between. The V gene's germline CDR1 is SQVTM and CDR2 ANQGSEA. CDR3 in amino acids: CSVELGMAPLHF. The CDR3 DNA is TGCAGCGTTGAACTAGGTATGGCACCCCTCCACTTT.

The chain links TRBV3-1 (or the pseudogene TRBV3-2) to TRBJ2-7; 10 nucleotides match TRBD2. Trimming cost V 5 bases and J 4 bases; bases outside gene matches: 8. CDR1 is LGHDT, CDR2 YNNKEL, per germline (reference sequence). The CDR3 is 15 amino acids. Here the CDR3 DNA reads TGTGCCAGCAGCAAGGGCGCTAGCGGGAGTTACGAGCAGTACTTC. Residues: CASSKGASGSYEQYF.

The chain uses TRBV5-1 and TRBJ2-2; 9 bases map to TRBD2. Germline CDR1 and CDR2: SGHRS and YFSETQ. The CDR3 sequence is 19 residues long. J lost 0 bases, V lost 3 bases, and 12 bases had no gene match. CDR3 sequence reads: CASSSMPGLAIANTGELFF. The CDR3 region has the DNA TGCGCCAGCAGCTCTATGCCGGGACTAGCAATCGCGAACACCGGGGAGCTGTTTTTT.